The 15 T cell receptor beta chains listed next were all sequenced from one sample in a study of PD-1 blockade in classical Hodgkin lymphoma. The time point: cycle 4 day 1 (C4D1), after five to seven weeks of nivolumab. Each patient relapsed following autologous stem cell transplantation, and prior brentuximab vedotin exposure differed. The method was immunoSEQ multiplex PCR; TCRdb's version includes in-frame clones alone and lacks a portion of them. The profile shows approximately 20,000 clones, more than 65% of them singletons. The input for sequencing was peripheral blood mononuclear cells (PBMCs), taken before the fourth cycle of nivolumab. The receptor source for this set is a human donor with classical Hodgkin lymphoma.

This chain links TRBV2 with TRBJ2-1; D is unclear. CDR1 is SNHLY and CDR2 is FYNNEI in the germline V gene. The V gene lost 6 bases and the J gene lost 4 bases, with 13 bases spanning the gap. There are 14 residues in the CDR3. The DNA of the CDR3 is TGTGCCAGCAGCATCTCCCAAGAATACAATGAGCAGTTCTTC. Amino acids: CASSISQEYNEQFF.

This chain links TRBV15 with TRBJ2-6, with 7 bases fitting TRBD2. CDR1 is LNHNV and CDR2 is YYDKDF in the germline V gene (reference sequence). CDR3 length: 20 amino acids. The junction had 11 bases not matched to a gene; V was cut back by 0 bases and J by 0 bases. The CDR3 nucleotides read TGTGCCACCAGCAGAGAAGCGGGGCCAAGTATCACCTCTGGGGCCAACGTCCTGACTTTC. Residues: CATSREAGPSITSGANVLTF.

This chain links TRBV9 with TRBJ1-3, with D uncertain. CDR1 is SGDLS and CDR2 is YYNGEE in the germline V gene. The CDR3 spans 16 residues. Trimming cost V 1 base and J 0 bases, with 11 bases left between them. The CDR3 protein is CASSVFGGRSGNTIYF. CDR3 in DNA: TGTGCCAGCAGCGTATTTGGTGGGCGCTCTGGAAACACCATATATTTT.

The CDR3 here is CASSLPGPQDEQFF. The CDR3 DNA sequence: TGTGCCAGCAGCCTACCGGGACCCCAGGATGAGCAGTTCTTC. The chain joins TRBV28 to TRBJ2-1; D may match TRBD1 or TRBD2 (5 bases each). The CDR3 has 14 amino acids. Trimming pared 6 bases from V and 8 bases from J, leaving 17 bases between. Germline CDR1 and CDR2: MDHEN and SYDVKM.

CDR3 region: CASSLKQGGTGELFF. In DNA form, the CDR3 reads TGCGCCAGCAGCCTGAAACAGGGTGGCACCGGGGAGCTGTTTTTT. The chain employs TRBV4-3 and TRBJ2-2; D possibly corresponds to TRBD1 (6 bases). The germline V gene encodes CDR1 LGHNA and CDR2 YSLEER. With 4 bases removed from V and 4 bases from J, the gap between germline ends came to 13 bases. CDR3 size: 15 residues.

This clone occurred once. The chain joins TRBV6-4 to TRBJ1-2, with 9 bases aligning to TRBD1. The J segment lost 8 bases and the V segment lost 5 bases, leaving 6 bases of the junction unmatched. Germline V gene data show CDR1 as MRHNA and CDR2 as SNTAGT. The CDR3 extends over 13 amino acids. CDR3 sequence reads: CASSRDRASGYTF. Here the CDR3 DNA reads TGTGCCAGCAGTAGGGACAGGGCGAGCGGCTACACCTTC.

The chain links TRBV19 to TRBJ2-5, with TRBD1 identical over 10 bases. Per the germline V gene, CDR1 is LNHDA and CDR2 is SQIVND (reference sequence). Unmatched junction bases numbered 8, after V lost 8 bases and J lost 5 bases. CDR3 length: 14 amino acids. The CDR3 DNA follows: TGTGCCAGTGACTCCAAGGGACAGGGGGAGACCCAGTACTTC. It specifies CASDSKGQGETQYF.

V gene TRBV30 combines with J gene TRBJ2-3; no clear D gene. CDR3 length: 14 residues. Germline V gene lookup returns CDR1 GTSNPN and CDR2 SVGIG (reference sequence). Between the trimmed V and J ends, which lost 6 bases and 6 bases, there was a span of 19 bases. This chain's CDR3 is CACSLAVFGDTQYF. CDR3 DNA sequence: TGTGCCTGCTCCCTGGCGGTCTTCGGGGATACGCAGTATTTT.

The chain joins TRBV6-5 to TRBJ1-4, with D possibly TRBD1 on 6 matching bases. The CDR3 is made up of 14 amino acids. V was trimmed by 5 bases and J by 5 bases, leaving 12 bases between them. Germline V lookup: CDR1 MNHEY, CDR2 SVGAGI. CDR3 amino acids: CASSSTGYNEKLFF. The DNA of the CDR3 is TGTGCCAGCAGTAGTACAGGGTACAATGAAAAACTGTTTTTT.

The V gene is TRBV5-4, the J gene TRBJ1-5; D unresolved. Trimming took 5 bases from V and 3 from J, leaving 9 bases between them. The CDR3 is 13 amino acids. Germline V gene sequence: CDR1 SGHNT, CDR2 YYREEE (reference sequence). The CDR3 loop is CASSYGLNQPQHF. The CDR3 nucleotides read TGTGCCAGCAGTTACGGTCTCAATCAGCCCCAGCATTTT.

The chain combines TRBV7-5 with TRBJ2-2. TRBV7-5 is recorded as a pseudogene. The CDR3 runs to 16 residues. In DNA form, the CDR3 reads TGTGCCAGAAGCTTACGGGACCTCTGTAAAACCGGGGAGCTGTTTTTT. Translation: CARSLRDLCKTGELFF.

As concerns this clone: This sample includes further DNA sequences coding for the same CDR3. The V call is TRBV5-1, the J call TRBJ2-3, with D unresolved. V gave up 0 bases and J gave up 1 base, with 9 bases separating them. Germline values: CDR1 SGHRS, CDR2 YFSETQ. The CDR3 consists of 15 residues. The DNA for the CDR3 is TGCGCCAGCAGCTTGGGCGGTGTGGGCACAGATACGCAGTATTTT. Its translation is CASSLGGVGTDTQYF. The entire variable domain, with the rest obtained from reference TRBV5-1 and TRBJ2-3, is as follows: KAGVTQTPRYLIKTRGQQVTLSCSPISGHRSVSWYQQTPGQGLQFLFEYFSETQRNKGNFPGRFSGRQFSNSRSEMNVSTLELGDSALYLCASSLGGVGTDTQYFGPGTRLTVL.

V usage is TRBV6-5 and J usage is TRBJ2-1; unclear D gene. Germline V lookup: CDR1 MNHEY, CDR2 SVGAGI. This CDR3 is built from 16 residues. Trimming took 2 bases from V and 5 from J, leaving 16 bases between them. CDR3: CASSYHSQRQHNEQFF. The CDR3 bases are TGTGCCAGCAGTTACCACAGCCAGCGCCAACACAATGAGCAGTTCTTC.

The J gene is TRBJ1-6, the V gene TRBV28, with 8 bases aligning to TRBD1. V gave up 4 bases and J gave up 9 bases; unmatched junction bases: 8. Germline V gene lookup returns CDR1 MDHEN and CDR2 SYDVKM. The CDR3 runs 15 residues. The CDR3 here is CASSYAGGIGSPLHF. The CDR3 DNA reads TGTGCCAGCAGTTATGCAGGGGGCATCGGTTCACCCCTCCACTTT.

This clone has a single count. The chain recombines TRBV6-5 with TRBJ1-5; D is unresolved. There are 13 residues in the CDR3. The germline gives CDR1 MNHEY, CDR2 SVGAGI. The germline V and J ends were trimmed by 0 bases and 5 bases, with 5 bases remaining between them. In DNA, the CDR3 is TGTGCCAGCAGTTACTCTCGGGATCAGCCCCAGCATTTT. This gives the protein CASSYSRDQPQHF.